This TCR beta chain is drawn from a study of cytomegalovirus exposure and HLA in healthy donors (dated by TCRdb to between 2016 and 2019). With respect to the entire study: In an earlier analysis of 587 of the donors, roughly 300 Gb of sequence data and approximately 120 million unique TCR beta sequences from 180 million or so T cells were reported. Roughly 290 gigabases of sequencing data and 91 million or so unique TCR sequences made up an early release that covered approximately 650 HLA-typed donors. Of the 398 genotyped donors, about 80% fell in the genetic ancestry cluster associated with self-reported Caucasian donors. The study aimed to test whether cataloging public T cell receptors could reveal signatures of past pathogen exposure. The study used immunosequencing to profile the T cell repertoires of approximately 650 subjects and linked those repertoires to cytomegalovirus serostatus. In addition to the first cohort of roughly 670 subjects, a separate validation cohort of 120 different subjects was used. To predict cytomegalovirus infection status, the study combined high-throughput TCR immunosequencing, statistical association of individual TCRs with disease status, and machine learning. To study patterns of TCR occurrence, a later analysis re-analyzed previously published TCR beta repertoires from 500 to 850 donors and added high-resolution HLA genotyping. Rather than drawing on any new phenotypic data, the later analysis identified candidate immune exposures from TCR beta sequences and the way those sequences occurred across donors. To decide whether each TCR beta V gene segment behaved as functional or pseudogenic, an earlier analysis of some 580 of the donors relied on high-throughput TCR beta sequencing. Donor age, sex, ethnicity and CMV serostatus were compiled together with the repertoire data. Genome-wide SNP genotypes for about 60% of the 666 donors were used in a later genetic analysis, which treated that subset as a discovery cohort. Every discovery cohort repertoire had been produced on one sequencing platform. HLA typing covered class I and class II loci at four-digit resolution. Typing coverage differed by locus: A, B, C, DRB1 and DQB1 were typed in roughly 629-630 donors, DQA1 in approximately 520, DPA1 in 600 to 610, and DPB1 in 400 to 480. Because of strong linkage in the cohort, a few DR-DQ haplotypes were treated as single units for association and clustering. Among 398 genotyped donors of the cohort, an average of approximately 240,000 unique TCR beta nucleotide sequences was sequenced per donor, of which roughly 18% were non-productive.

Regarding this clone: What antigen it recognizes has not been identified. No base-level quality is on record; no much larger clone is a single base apart.

The cohort comprised some 730 healthy bone marrow donors. At the time of sampling, every cohort member was nominally healthy, though immune exposures that went unrecorded were likely present. The donor tested CMV seropositive, placing the donor among the roughly 300 seropositive members of the cohort. A peripheral blood sample was provided by each donor, and peripheral blood mononuclear cells were used for TCR beta sequencing. The Qiagen DNeasy Blood Extraction Kit was used to extract genomic DNA from the blood cell samples. The library was built by means of the immunoSEQ multiplex PCR assay. For the multiplex PCR, a mixture combining 60 forward primers for TCR Vbeta segments and 13 reverse primers for TCR Jbeta segments was used. The CDR3 region of rearranged TCR beta genes was amplified from genomic DNA with a multiplex PCR assay. Amplified TCR beta libraries were sequenced as 87-base-pair reads on the Illumina HiSeq System. As for the authors' bioinformatics: In a later analysis, around 80 million unique TCR beta chains were counted across the 690 or so repertoires, and approximately 9.9 million of these chains were shared by at least two donors. To remove PCR and sequencing errors, raw reads were error-corrected and collapsed into unique sequences using a nearest-neighbor algorithm that merged closely related sequences. V, D and J gene segments were assigned by aligning CDR3 sequences to IMGT reference sequences. For a sequence to be retained, at least a six-nucleotide match to both a V gene segment and a J gene segment was required. Rearrangements were classified as productive when the CDR3 lacked stop codons and remained in frame with V and J, and all other rearrangements were classified as non-productive. Following IMGT convention, CDR3 was defined as the stretch from the second conserved V-encoded cysteine to the conserved J-encoded phenylalanine. The earlier analysis of approximately 590 of the donors excluded any sequence lacking an unambiguous match to a single V gene segment. An earlier analysis of several hundred of the donors called V segments functional above 56.7% productive rearrangements and segregating when the between-donor standard deviation exceeded 5%. A statistical classification framework was built for diagnosing cytomegalovirus status from the catalog of TCR beta chain sequences. A later analysis assigned V and J genes by comparing TCR nucleotide sequences with IMGT/GENE-DB human TR gene sequences. A later analysis assigned CDR3 sequences and most-parsimonious VDJ recombination scenarios with the TCRdist pipeline. In a later analysis, each TCR beta chain was defined by its CDR3 amino acid sequence together with its V-gene family, and reads without a unique V-gene family were excluded. As a way to deal with suspected cross-contamination and a sequencing artifact, a later analysis dropped 450 to 700 nucleotide sequences that were highly shared and had low generation probability. A later analysis calculated a clonal expansion index for each public chain from normalized within-repertoire ranks of inferred template counts. In a later analysis, generation probabilities were computed using a VDJ recombination model fitted to out-of-frame rearrangements, and the results were checked against IGoR. A later analysis scored TCR-TCR, TCR-HLA and TCR-CMV co-occurrence with hypergeometric tests, applying a repertoire-size bias correction to TCR pairs. A later analysis estimated false discovery rates by permuting HLA or CMV assignments 20 times. A later analysis grouped co-occurring TCRs with DBSCAN, adding TCRdist sequence similarity when clustering within HLA-allele-positive subsets. Co-occurrence clustering excluded repertoires with fewer than 30,000 or more than 120,000 public chains, plus five with anomalous nucleotide sharing. The clones in this table, taken by TCRdb from immuneACCESS, are in-frame only. Not every clone is retained; where verified, under half of the shortfall comes from an unresolved V gene, and the cause of the rest is unknown. The V and J calls and clone size were taken over from that table, and D and trimming were inferred from the DNA. This sample gives 40,000 to 55,000 clones in total; over 75% of them show up just once. Of the sample, 2% to 2.5% falls within the top ten clones.

Here V drops 6 bases and J drops 0 bases, and the junction holds 15 bases not matched to any gene. CDR1 and CDR2, per the germline V gene, are SNHLY and FYNNEI. Taken from cysteine to phenylalanine, the CDR3 has 20 residues. Only the CDR3 DNA is retained, 60 bases long and in frame from the first base. On the study overall, not on this receptor specifically: Because the 87-base-pair reads could not distinguish some IMGT-functional V segments, including TRBV6-2 and TRBV6-3, those segments were excluded. According to a later analysis, most CMV-associated TCR beta chains appeared to be HLA-restricted, and the HLA associations seemed to be driven largely by CMV exposure. In an earlier analysis of 587 of the donors, most TCR beta V segments appeared in productive rearrangements about 87% or about 30% of the time, broadly matching IMGT annotations. At a false discovery rate of 0.05, a later analysis linked under 20,000 TCR beta sequences to specific HLA alleles. In both the original and validation cohorts, the classifier was reported to diagnose cytomegalovirus status with high specificity and sensitivity. According to a later genetic analysis, donors in an Asian-associated ancestry cluster had fewer N-insertions in productive TCRs than the approximately 650-donor mean. In a later analysis, several top co-occurrence clusters were reported to appear linked to parvovirus B19, influenza, CMV and Epstein-Barr virus. The authors suggested that the approach could potentially be generalized to other disease states and immunological phenotypes. In vitro tests confirmed that three of the cytomegalovirus-associated TCR beta chains recognize cytomegalovirus antigens. A total of roughly 160 TCR beta chains were listed by the study as associated with cytomegalovirus. A later analysis found that HLA-associated TCR beta chains were more clonally expanded and had lower generation probabilities than equally common non-associated chains. In a later genetic analysis, a missense DCLRE1C variant was associated with V-gene and J-gene trimming of TCR beta chains, and the association was replicated in an independent cohort. About 17 rarely observed V segments, including chromosome 9 orphons, were excluded from the earlier analysis of just under 600 of the donors because counts were too low. Assigning TCR associations to individual alleles was difficult when HLA alleles, especially DR and DQ, strongly co-occurred. Presence/absence analyses assumed roughly uniform sequencing depth across donors, an assumption that may not hold. In a later analysis, the rate of TCR association differed among HLA loci, with DRB1 alleles having the most associated TCRs and HLA-C alleles having the fewest. CMV serostatus was the only immune exposure information available for the cohort. While some public TCRs were present in many individuals, most TCR sequences turned up only very rarely across donors. Because some donors lacked HLA typing at each locus, the association tests relied only on the typed subset. A group of highly shared sequence variants was considered likely to be a technical artifact of the sequencing pipeline. The cohort was sequenced for TCR beta chains only, and without alpha or paired-chain data the features that could be detected were limited. A further reported finding was that TCR beta sequences accurately predicted the HLA-A and HLA-B alleles for most subjects in the first cohort. Linkage disequilibrium might explain the correlated functional status among segregating V segments, but an unknown experimental factor could not be excluded.

The rearrangement joined TRBV2 to TRBJ2-4; TRBD2 agrees with 12 junctional bases. Source material: PBMCs. The receptor comes from a boy aged 10-17 years in good health and CMV-seropositive. The CDR3 protein sequence reads: CASRDHLRTSGVLAKNIQYF. The bases are TGTGCCAGCAGGGACCACTTACGGACTAGCGGGGTACTAGCCAAAAACATTCAGTACTTC.